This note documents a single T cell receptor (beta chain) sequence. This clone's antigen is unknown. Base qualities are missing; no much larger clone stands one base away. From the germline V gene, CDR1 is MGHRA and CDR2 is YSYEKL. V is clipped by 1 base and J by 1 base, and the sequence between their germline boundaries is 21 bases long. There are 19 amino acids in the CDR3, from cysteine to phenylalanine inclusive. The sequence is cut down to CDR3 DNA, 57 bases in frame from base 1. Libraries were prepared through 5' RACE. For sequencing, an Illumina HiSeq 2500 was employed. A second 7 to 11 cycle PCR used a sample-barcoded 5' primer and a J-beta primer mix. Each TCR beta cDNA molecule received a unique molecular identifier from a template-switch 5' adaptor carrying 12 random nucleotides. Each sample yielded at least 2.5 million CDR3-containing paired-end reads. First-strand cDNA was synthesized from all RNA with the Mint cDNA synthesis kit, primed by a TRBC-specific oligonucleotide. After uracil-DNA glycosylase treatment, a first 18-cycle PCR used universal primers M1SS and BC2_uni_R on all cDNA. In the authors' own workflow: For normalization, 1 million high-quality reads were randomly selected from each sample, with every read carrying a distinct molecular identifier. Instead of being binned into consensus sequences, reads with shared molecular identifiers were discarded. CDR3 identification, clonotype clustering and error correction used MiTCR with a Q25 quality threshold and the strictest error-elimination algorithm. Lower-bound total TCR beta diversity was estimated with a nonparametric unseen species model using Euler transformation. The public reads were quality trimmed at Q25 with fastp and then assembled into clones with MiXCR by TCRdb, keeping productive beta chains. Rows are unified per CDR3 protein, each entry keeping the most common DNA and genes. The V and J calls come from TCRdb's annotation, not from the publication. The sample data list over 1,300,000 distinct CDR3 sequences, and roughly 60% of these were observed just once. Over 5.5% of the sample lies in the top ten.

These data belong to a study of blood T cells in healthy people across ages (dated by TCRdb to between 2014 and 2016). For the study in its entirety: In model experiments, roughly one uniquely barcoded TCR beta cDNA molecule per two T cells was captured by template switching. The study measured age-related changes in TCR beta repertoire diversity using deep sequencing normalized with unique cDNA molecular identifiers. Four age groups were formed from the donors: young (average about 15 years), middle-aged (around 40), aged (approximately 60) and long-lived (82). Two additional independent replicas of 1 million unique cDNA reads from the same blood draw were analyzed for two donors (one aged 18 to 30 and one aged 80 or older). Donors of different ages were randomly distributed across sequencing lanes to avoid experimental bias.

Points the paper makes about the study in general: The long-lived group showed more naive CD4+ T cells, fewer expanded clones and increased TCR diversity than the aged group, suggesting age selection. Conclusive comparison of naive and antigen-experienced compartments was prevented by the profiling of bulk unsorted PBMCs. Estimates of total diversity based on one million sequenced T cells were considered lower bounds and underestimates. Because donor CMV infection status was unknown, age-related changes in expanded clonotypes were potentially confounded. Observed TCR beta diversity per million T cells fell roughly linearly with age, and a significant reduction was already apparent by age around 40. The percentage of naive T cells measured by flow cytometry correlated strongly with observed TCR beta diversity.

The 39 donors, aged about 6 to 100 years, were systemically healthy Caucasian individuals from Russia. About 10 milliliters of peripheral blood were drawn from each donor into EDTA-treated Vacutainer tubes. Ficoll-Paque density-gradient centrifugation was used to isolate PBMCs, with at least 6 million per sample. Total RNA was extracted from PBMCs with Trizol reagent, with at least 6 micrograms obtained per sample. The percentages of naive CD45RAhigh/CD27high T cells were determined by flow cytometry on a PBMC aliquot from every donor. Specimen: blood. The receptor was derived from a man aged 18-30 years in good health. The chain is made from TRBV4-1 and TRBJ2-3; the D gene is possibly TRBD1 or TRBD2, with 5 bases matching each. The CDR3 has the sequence CASSQGGPGRPAGTDTQYF. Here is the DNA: TGCGCCAGCAGCCAAGGGGGCCCGGGACGGCCTGCGGGCACAGATACGCAGTATTTT.